The 20 T cell receptor beta chains reported below all come from one sample, sequenced in a study of blood T cell repertoires in COVID-19. The data were produced by immunoSEQ multiplex PCR, yet TCRdb's version contains in-frame clones alone and is incomplete. The repertoire holds some 71,000 clones, approximately 90% seen once, with approximately 5% in the top ten. Input material: peripheral blood. The receptors were gathered from a woman between 18 and 29 years old with acute or convalescent COVID-19.

This sequence joins TRBV5-1 and TRBJ2-1, with 10 positions matching TRBD1. The CDR3 runs 19 residues. CDR1 and CDR2 (germline): SGHRS, YFSETQ. V lost 0 bases, J lost 3 bases, and 12 bases stayed unmatched. The CDR3 is CASSLGGPPRDRGYNEQFF. The CDR3 DNA reads TGCGCCAGCAGCTTGGGTGGTCCGCCCCGGGACAGGGGCTACAATGAGCAGTTCTTC.

This rearrangement joins TRBV7-2 to TRBJ2-7; 7 bases are shared with TRBD1. CDR3 length equals 14 residues. From germline, CDR1 is SGHTA and CDR2 FQGNSA. Unmatched junction bases numbered 9, after V lost 5 bases and J lost 5 bases. The CDR3 DNA sequence: TGTGCCAGCAGCGAAAGACAGGGTTCCGACGAGCAGTACTTC. Translated: CASSERQGSDEQYF.

The chain joins TRBV7-8 to TRBJ1-6; 8 bases agree with TRBD1. V was clipped by 5 bases and J by 8 bases; unmatched bases: 11. The CDR3 totals 16 residues. Germline loops: CDR1 SGHVS, CDR2 FQNEAQ. CDR3 DNA sequence: TGTGCCAGCAGCGAAGGAGCGGGACAGGTGGATTCACCCCTCCACTTT. Translation: CASSEGAGQVDSPLHF.

The chain joins TRBV3-1 (or the pseudogene TRBV3-2) to TRBJ1-1; D not resolved. In germline, CDR1 is LGHDT, CDR2 YNNKEL (reference sequence). V was pared by 1 base and J by 1 base, with 7 bases between. The CDR3 length is 14 residues. The CDR3, as DNA: TGTGCCAGCAGCCAAGCGGGATCGAACACTGAAGCTTTCTTT. It translates to CASSQAGSNTEAFF.

The chain uses TRBV28 and TRBJ1-3, with 8 bases lining up with TRBD1. Unmatched junction bases numbered 24, after V lost 10 bases and J lost 4 bases. CDR1 is MDHEN and CDR2 is SYDVKM in the germline V gene. This CDR3 region has 19 residues. CDR3 loop: CATSVYTPVRQGTGNTIYF. In nucleotides, the CDR3 is TGTGCCACCTCAGTTTACACCCCAGTCCGACAGGGGACAGGAAACACCATATATTTT.

The chain uses TRBV5-1 and TRBJ2-2, with 9 bases aligning to TRBD1. This CDR3 has 15 residues. Germline V gene sequence: CDR1 SGHRS, CDR2 YFSETQ. Germline trimming cut 7 bases from V and 4 bases from J; bases unmatched to any gene: 8. CDR3: CASQSGTGTTGELFF. The CDR3 coding sequence is TGCGCCAGCCAGTCCGGGACAGGGACCACCGGGGAGCTGTTTTTT.

The chain combines TRBV27 with TRBJ2-7, with 8 bases lining up with TRBD2. With 8 bases clipped from V and 0 bases from J, the junction kept 6 bases outside the gene matches. Germline V lookup: CDR1 MNHEY, CDR2 SMNVEV (reference sequence). The CDR3 contains 14 residues. For the CDR3, the DNA is TGTGCCAGCTCCCGGGGGGGGAGCTCCTACGAGCAGTACTTC. Its protein is CASSRGGSSYEQYF.

The chain carries TRBV2 and TRBJ2-5, with 10 bases identical to TRBD1. After removal of 4 bases from V and 5 bases from J, the junction contained 7 bases not matched to a gene. The CDR3 is 15 amino acids. Germline CDR1 and CDR2: SNHLY and FYNNEI. Written as DNA, the CDR3 is TGTGCCAGCAGTGCCCGACAGGGGGCCCTGGAGACCCAGTACTTC. Translated, it gives CASSARQGALETQYF.

The J gene is TRBJ2-3, the V gene TRBV6-6, with 12 bases matching TRBD1. V lost 6 bases to trimming and J lost 6 bases; unmatched junction nucleotides: 4. This CDR3 is 14 amino acids long. Germline V gene sequence: CDR1 MNHNY, CDR2 SVGAGI (reference sequence). The CDR3: CASRGQGAGDTQYF. DNA for the CDR3: TGTGCCAGCAGGGGACAGGGGGCGGGGGATACGCAGTATTTT.

The chain carries TRBV7-2 and TRBJ2-7; TRBD1 matches at 8 bases. The CDR3 totals 14 residues. V dropped 5 bases and J dropped 6; count of bases not matched to a gene: 9. From germline, CDR1 is SGHTA and CDR2 FQGNSA. CDR3 region: CASSLGQGSSEQYF. In DNA form, the CDR3 reads TGTGCCAGCAGCCTCGGACAGGGTTCAAGCGAGCAGTACTTC.

The V gene is TRBV19, the J gene TRBJ2-3; TRBD2 matches 12 bases. This CDR3 region has 14 residues. Germline V lookup: CDR1 LNHDA, CDR2 SQIVND (reference sequence). J gave up 9 bases and V 3 bases, and 4 bases lay outside the gene matches. The CDR3 protein is CASSMTSGSQTQYF. The CDR3 coding sequence is TGTGCCAGTAGTATGACTAGCGGGAGCCAGACGCAGTATTTT.

V is TRBV11-2 and J is TRBJ1-2, with 7 bases fitting TRBD1. This CDR3 has 14 residues. The V and J ends lost 4 bases and 2 bases, in that order; junction bases with no gene match: 4. Germline V gene sequence: CDR1 SGHAT, CDR2 FQNNGV. The DNA of the CDR3 is TGTGCCAGCAGCTCCACGGACAGGAACTATGGCTACACCTTC. It encodes CASSSTDRNYGYTF.

This clone was seen once. V usage is TRBV28 and J usage is TRBJ1-5, with D tentatively TRBD1 (5 bases). Germline CDR1 and CDR2: MDHEN and SYDVKM. The CDR3 runs to 12 residues. Trimming pared 5 bases from V and 5 bases from J, leaving 7 bases between. The CDR3 sequence: CASSTQDQPQHF. Here the CDR3 DNA reads TGTGCCAGCAGTACACAGGATCAGCCCCAGCATTTT.

The chain is built from TRBV18 and TRBJ1-5, with 8 bases that match TRBD1. V was clipped by 3 bases and J by 6 bases; unmatched bases: 10. Germline V gives CDR1 KGHSH, CDR2 LQKENI. The CDR3 is 16 amino acids. In DNA, the CDR3 is TGTGCCAGCTCACCCACAAACAGGGGGGTGGCTCAGCCCCAGCATTTT. It yields the protein CASSPTNRGVAQPQHF.

The chain recombines TRBV4-2 with TRBJ2-1; 8 nucleotides align to TRBD2. Germline CDR1 LGHNA, CDR2 YNFKEQ. This CDR3 is 18 amino acids long. The V and J ends lost 1 base and 0 bases, in that order; junction bases with no gene match: 8. DNA of the CDR3: TGTGCCAGCAGCCAAGGAGTTCGGGGGACTAGCTCCTACAATGAGCAGTTCTTC. It is translated as CASSQGVRGTSSYNEQFF.

The chain joins TRBV5-1 to TRBJ1-1; 7 bases align to TRBD1. The CDR3 spans 12 residues. After removal of 2 bases from V and 9 bases from J, the junction contained 4 bases not matched to a gene. CDR1 SGHRS and CDR2 YFSETQ come from the germline V gene. The CDR3 DNA sequence: TGCGCCAGCAGCTTTGACAGGGAGAAAGCTTTCTTT. Residues: CASSFDREKAFF.

The chain employs TRBV15 and TRBJ2-3; 9 nucleotides agree with TRBD2. This CDR3 is 16 amino acids long. Per germline, CDR1 LNHNV and CDR2 YYDKDF (reference sequence). Unmatched junction bases numbered 9, after V lost 3 bases and J lost 5 bases. The CDR3 bases are TGTGCCACCAGCAGCCCCAGCCTAGCGGGAATAGATACGCAGTATTTT. Amino acid sequence: CATSSPSLAGIDTQYF.

This clone was counted once. The chain uses TRBV5-1 and TRBJ1-4; weak D call: TRBD1 (5 bases). Trimming shortened V by 3 bases and J by 7 bases, and 13 bases separated the two germline ends. This CDR3 is 14 amino acids long. CDR1 and CDR2 (germline): SGHRS, YFSETQ. CDR3 sequence reads: CASSWSGASEKLFF. In nucleotides, the CDR3 is TGCGCCAGCAGCTGGAGCGGGGCGAGTGAAAAACTGTTTTTT.

V usage is TRBV10-3 and J usage is TRBJ2-5, with unresolved D. V gave up 2 bases and J gave up 2 bases, with 6 bases separating them. CDR1 and CDR2 (germline): ENHRY, SYGVKD. The CDR3 has 13 amino acids. CDR3 DNA: TGTGCCATCAGTGAGGTTTATCAAGAGACCCAGTACTTC. Translating gives CAISEVYQETQYF.

This chain joins TRBV27 and TRBJ2-3; the D gene is possibly TRBD2 (6 bases). This CDR3 contains 15 residues. V was pared by 7 bases and J by 3 bases, with 17 bases between. Germline assignment: CDR1 MNHEY and CDR2 SMNVEV (reference sequence). The CDR3 here is CASNYVAGRTDTQYF. The CDR3 nucleotides are TGTGCCAGCAACTACGTTGCGGGGCGAACAGATACGCAGTATTTT.